Shown below are 22 T cell receptor beta chains from a single sample sequenced in a study of T cell changes during pregnancy in multiple sclerosis. Assay: immunoSEQ multiplex PCR; the TCRdb copy retains only in-frame clones and omits some. In the table there are tens of thousands of clones, about 91% of which are singletons. Here the sequenced sample was peripheral blood, taken before pregnancy. The receptor set was obtained from a female donor with multiple sclerosis, enrolled in a pregnancy study.

The J gene is TRBJ2-2, the V gene TRBV11-2; D may be TRBD2 (5 bases). The length of the CDR3 is 13 residues. Germline V CDR1 and CDR2: SGHAT, FQNNGV. V was clipped by 4 bases and J by 5 bases, with 8 bases between them. The CDR3 is CASSSGLTGELFF. CDR3 coding DNA: TGTGCCAGCAGCTCAGGACTGACCGGGGAGCTGTTTTTT.

J is TRBJ2-3 and V is TRBV7-3, with TRBD1 as a possible D gene (5 bases). The length of the CDR3 is 13 residues. Germline lookup yields CDR1 SGHTA and CDR2 FQGTGA. Trimming took off 6 bases at V and 0 bases at J, with 7 bases between the two ends. CDR3 nucleotides: TGTGCCAGCAGTGGACAAAGCACAGATACGCAGTATTTT. It specifies CASSGQSTDTQYF.

The V call is TRBV7-9, the J call TRBJ1-3, with unresolved D. CDR3 size: 13 residues. Per germline, CDR1 SEHNR and CDR2 FQNEAQ (reference sequence). Trimming removed 1 base at V and 3 bases at J, with 4 bases between. The CDR3 loop is CASSLVVGNTIYF. In DNA form, the CDR3 reads TGTGCCAGCAGCTTAGTAGTTGGAAACACCATATATTTT.

The J gene is TRBJ1-2, the V gene TRBV9; 7 bases fit TRBD1. Germline V gene lookup returns CDR1 SGDLS and CDR2 YYNGEE. The CDR3 runs to 17 residues. The V segment lost 4 bases and the J segment 0 bases; nucleotides outside the gene matches: 12. The CDR3 region is CASSPNPGTEANYGYTF. The DNA for the CDR3 is TGTGCCAGCAGCCCTAACCCCGGGACAGAAGCTAACTATGGCTACACCTTC.

V is TRBV2 and J is TRBJ2-7, with 7 bases identical to TRBD1. J lost 0 bases, V lost 5 bases, and 1 base had no gene match. This CDR3 has 13 amino acids. Germline loops: CDR1 SNHLY, CDR2 FYNNEI. DNA of the CDR3: TGTGCCAGCAGTTGGGACAGCTCCTACGAGCAGTACTTC. Translated: CASSWDSSYEQYF.

This chain joins TRBV21-1 and TRBJ2-5; the table's D call, TRBD2, was not checked against the DNA. TRBV21-1 corresponds to a pseudogene. This CDR3 region has 13 residues. The DNA of the CDR3 is TGTGCCAGCAGCAAGGCAGGGAGGGAGACCCAGTACTTC. Residues: CASSKAGRETQYF.

This chain joins TRBV5-4 and TRBJ1-1; maybe TRBD1 (5 bases). Trimming pared 7 bases from V and 1 base from J, leaving 8 bases between. Germline V lookup: CDR1 SGHNT, CDR2 YYREEE (reference sequence). The CDR3 contains 12 residues. In DNA, the CDR3 is TGTGCCAGCGGCCAGGGGAACACTGAAGCTTTCTTT. This gives the protein CASGQGNTEAFF.

Only one count was recorded for this clone. The gene calls are TRBV7-9 and TRBJ1-3; 8 bases agree with TRBD1. The J segment lost 2 bases and the V segment lost 5 bases, leaving 5 bases of the junction unmatched. Germline lookup yields CDR1 SEHNR and CDR2 FQNEAQ (reference sequence). The CDR3 loop spans 15 amino acids. In nucleotides, the CDR3 is TGTGCCAGCAGCGAACAGGGGGAGACTGGAAACACCATATATTTT. Its translation is CASSEQGETGNTIYF.

This clone was seen only once. This chain joins TRBV5-1 and TRBJ2-5; 9 bases line up with TRBD2. V was pared by 3 bases and J by 5 bases, with 8 bases of the junction left unmatched. Germline V gene sequence: CDR1 SGHRS, CDR2 YFSETQ. The CDR3 has 15 residues. The CDR3 is CASSSSSGNWETQYF. Here the CDR3 DNA reads TGCGCCAGCAGCTCTTCTAGCGGGAACTGGGAGACCCAGTACTTC.

This chain connects TRBV11-2 to TRBJ2-7; D remains unclear. The germline V and J ends were trimmed by 0 bases and 2 bases, with 8 bases remaining between them. The CDR3 length is 14 residues. CDR1 and CDR2 from the germline V gene are SGHAT and FQNNGV. This CDR3 is CASSLDTAAYEQYF. In nucleotides, the CDR3 is TGTGCCAGCAGCTTAGATACAGCAGCCTACGAGCAGTACTTC.

The V and J genes are TRBV15 and TRBJ2-4; D might be TRBD1 (6 bases). Germline values: CDR1 LNHNV, CDR2 YYDKDF (reference sequence). Trimming cost V 0 bases and J 6 bases, with 12 bases left between them. This CDR3 has 15 residues. The CDR3 loop reads CATSRDGLDRNIQYF. The CDR3 bases are TGTGCCACCAGCAGAGATGGTCTGGACAGAAACATTCAGTACTTC.

V and J are TRBV7-9 and TRBJ1-1, with TRBD1 as a possible D gene (6 bases). The V gene's germline CDR1 is SEHNR and CDR2 FQNEAQ (reference sequence). Trimming cost V 3 bases and J 4 bases, with 9 bases left between them. The CDR3 is made up of 13 amino acids. The CDR3, as DNA: TGTGCCAGCAGCTTTAAAGGGGGCACTGAAGCTTTCTTT. Translated, it gives CASSFKGGTEAFF.

The table lists this clone with a count of one. The chain couples TRBV2 to TRBJ1-5; D ambiguous. V shed 7 bases and J shed 6 bases, with 16 bases lying between them. The CDR3 has 14 amino acids. Germline V gives CDR1 SNHLY, CDR2 FYNNEI. This CDR3 is CASTRGREGQPQHF. CDR3 bases: TGTGCCAGCACCAGAGGGAGGGAGGGTCAGCCCCAGCATTTT.

This clone was seen only once. The rearrangement links TRBV7-9 to TRBJ2-7; 9 bases are a match to TRBD1. This CDR3 region has 14 residues. Looked up from germline, CDR1 is SEHNR and CDR2 is FQNEAQ (reference sequence). With 1 base clipped from V and 5 bases from J, the junction kept 3 bases outside the gene matches. The CDR3 bases are TGTGCCAGCAGCTTAGGGGACAGGGTACACGAGCAGTACTTC. Protein sequence: CASSLGDRVHEQYF.

The chain combines TRBV4-2 with TRBJ1-2, with 7 bases identical to TRBD1. CDR3 length equals 16 residues. Germline V CDR1 and CDR2: LGHNA, YNFKEQ. The V segment lost 0 bases and the J segment 3 bases; nucleotides outside the gene matches: 7. The CDR3 DNA reads TGTGCCAGCAGCCAAGATCAGGGGGGAGTCGACTATGGCTACACCTTC. Amino acid sequence: CASSQDQGGVDYGYTF.

The chain couples TRBV7-8 to TRBJ1-5, with D hard to call. Between the trimmed V and J ends, which lost 3 bases and 3 bases, there was a span of 15 bases. Germline V gene data show CDR1 as SGHVS and CDR2 as FQNEAQ. The CDR3 is 16 residues long. The CDR3 coding sequence is TGTGCCAGCAGCTTGAGGTGGACGGGAAACAATCAGCCCCAGCATTTT. Translation gives CASSLRWTGNNQPQHF.

Points on this clone: At one end, the junction sequence differs from germline, possibly due to a read error. The chain employs TRBV15 and TRBJ2-7; 16 bases align to TRBD2. The CDR3 totals 18 residues. Germline V gene lookup returns CDR1 LNHNV and CDR2 YYDKDF (reference sequence). CDR3 region: CATSRSGLAGGPSHEQYF. As DNA, the CDR3 is TGTGCCACCAGCAGATCGGGACTAGCGGGAGGGCCCTCCCACGAGCAGTACTTC.

The V and J genes are TRBV29-1 and TRBJ2-7, with a weak D call TRBD2 (5 bases). CDR1 SQVTM and CDR2 ANQGSEA come from the germline V gene. V was clipped by 7 bases and J by 0 bases, with 16 bases between them. CDR3 length: 14 residues. CDR3 bases: TGCAGCGCCTTTACCGGGATGAGCTCCTACGAGCAGTACTTC. This translates into CSAFTGMSSYEQYF.

The chain has TRBV6-1 and TRBJ1-2, with D possibly being TRBD1 (6 bases). The V gene's germline CDR1 is MNHNS and CDR2 SASEGT. Trimming stripped 2 bases from V and 3 bases from J, with 13 bases between. The CDR3 is 15 amino acids. The CDR3 here is CASSEQQGLDYGYTF. CDR3 in DNA: TGTGCCAGCAGTGAACAGCAGGGGTTGGACTATGGCTACACCTTC.

The chain uses TRBV6-1 and TRBJ2-3, with 9 nucleotides matching TRBD2. Germline CDR1 and CDR2: MNHNS and SASEGT. The V gene end was trimmed by 4 bases and the J gene end by 6 bases; junction bases not matched to a gene: 11. This CDR3 is 16 amino acids long. The CDR3 reads CASSALAGAGYDTQYF. The CDR3 DNA sequence: TGTGCCAGCAGTGCGTTAGCGGGAGCCGGGTACGATACGCAGTATTTT.

This clone was observed a handful of times. The rearrangement links TRBV27 to TRBJ1-4; TRBD1 is a possible D gene (5 bases). Trimming shortened V by 4 bases and J by 8 bases, and 14 bases separated the two germline ends. CDR1 is MNHEY, CDR2 SMNVEV, per germline (reference sequence). The CDR3 consists of 14 residues. The CDR3: CASSSAGLFEKLFF. The CDR3, as DNA: TGTGCCAGCAGTTCCGCGGGGCTATTCGAAAAACTGTTTTTT.

V gene TRBV7-9 combines with J gene TRBJ1-1, with TRBD1 as a possible D gene (5 bases). Trimming took off 5 bases at V and 6 bases at J, with 10 bases between the two ends. Germline CDR1 reads SEHNR; CDR2 reads FQNEAQ (reference sequence). The CDR3 has 12 amino acids. The CDR3 DNA reads TGTGCCAGCAGCCTAGACAGTCCTGAAGCTTTCTTT. Its protein is CASSLDSPEAFF.